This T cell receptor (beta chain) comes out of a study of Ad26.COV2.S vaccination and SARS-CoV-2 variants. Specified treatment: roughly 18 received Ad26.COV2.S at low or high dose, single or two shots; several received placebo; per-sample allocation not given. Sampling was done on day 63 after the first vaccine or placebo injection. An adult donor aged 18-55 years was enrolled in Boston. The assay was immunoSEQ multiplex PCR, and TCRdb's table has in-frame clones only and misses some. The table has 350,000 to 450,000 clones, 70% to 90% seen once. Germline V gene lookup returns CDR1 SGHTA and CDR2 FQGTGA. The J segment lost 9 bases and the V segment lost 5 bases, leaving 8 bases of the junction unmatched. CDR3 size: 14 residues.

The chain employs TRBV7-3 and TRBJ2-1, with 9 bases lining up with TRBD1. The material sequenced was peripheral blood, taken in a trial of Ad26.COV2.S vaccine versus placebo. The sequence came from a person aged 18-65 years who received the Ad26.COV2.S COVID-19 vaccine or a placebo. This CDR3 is CASSANRGQGEQFF. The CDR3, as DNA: TGTGCCAGCAGCGCCAACAGGGGGCAGGGTGAGCAGTTCTTC.